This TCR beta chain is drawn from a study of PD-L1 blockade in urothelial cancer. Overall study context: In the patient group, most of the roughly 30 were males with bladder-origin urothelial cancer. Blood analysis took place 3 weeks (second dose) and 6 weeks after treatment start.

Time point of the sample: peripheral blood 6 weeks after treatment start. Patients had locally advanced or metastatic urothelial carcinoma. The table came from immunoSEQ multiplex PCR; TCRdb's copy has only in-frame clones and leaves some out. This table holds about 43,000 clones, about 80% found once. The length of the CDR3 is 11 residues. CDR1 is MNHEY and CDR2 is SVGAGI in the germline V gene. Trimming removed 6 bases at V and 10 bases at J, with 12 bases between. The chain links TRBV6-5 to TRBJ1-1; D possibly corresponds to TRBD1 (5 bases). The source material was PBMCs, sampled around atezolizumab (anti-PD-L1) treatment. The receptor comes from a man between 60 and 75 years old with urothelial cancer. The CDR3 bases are TGTGCCAGCAGGTCGGACAAGAGAGCTTTCTTT. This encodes CASRSDKRAFF.